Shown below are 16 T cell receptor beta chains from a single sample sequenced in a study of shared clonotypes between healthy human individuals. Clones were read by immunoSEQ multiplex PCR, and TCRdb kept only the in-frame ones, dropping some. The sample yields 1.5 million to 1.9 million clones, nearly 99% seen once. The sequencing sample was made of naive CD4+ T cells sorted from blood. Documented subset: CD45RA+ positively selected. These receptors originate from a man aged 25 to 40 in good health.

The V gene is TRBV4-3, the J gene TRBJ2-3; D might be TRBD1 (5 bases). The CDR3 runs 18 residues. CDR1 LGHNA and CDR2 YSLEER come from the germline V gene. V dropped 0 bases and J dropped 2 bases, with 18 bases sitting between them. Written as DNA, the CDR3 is TGCGCCAGCAGCCAAGATCTATCAGGGTCCCCTTTCACAGATACGCAGTATTTT. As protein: CASSQDLSGSPFTDTQYF.

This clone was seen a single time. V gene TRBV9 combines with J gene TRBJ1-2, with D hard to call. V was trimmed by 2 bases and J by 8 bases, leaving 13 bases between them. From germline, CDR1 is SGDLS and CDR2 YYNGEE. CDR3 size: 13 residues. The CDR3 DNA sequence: TGTGCCAGCAGCGTGAGCCCCTCTAAGGGCTACACCTTC. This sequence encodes CASSVSPSKGYTF.

The CDR3 DNA sequence: TGTGCCAGCAGCGTAGACGGCGGCGGGAGGGGAGGGGCCAACGTCCTGACTTTC. It is translated as CASSVDGGGRGGANVLTF. This sequence joins TRBV9 and TRBJ2-6, with TRBD2 matching over 9 bases. Germline values: CDR1 SGDLS, CDR2 YYNGEE. There are 18 residues in the CDR3. J was trimmed by 4 bases and V by 0 bases; bases with no gene match: 8.

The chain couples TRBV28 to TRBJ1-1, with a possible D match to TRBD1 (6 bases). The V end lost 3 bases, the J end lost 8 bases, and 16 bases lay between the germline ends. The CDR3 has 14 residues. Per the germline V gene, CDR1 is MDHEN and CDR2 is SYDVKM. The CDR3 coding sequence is TGTGCCAGCAGTTTTACAGGGCCCGTATTAGAAGCTTTCTTT. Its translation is CASSFTGPVLEAFF.

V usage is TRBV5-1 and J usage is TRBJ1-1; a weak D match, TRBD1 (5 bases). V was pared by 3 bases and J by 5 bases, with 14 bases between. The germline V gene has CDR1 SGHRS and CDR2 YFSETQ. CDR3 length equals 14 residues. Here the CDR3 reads CASSWAGGMTEAFF. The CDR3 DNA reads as TGCGCCAGCAGCTGGGCGGGGGGAATGACTGAAGCTTTCTTT.

The CDR3 reads CASSPQLEASTDTQYF. The CDR3 coding sequence is TGTGCCAGCTCACCCCAACTAGAGGCTAGCACAGATACGCAGTATTTT. J is TRBJ2-3 and V is TRBV18, with D possibly being TRBD2 (5 bases). CDR1 and CDR2 from the germline V gene are KGHSH and LQKENI. CDR3 size: 16 residues. The ends were cut back, 3 bases at V and 0 bases at J, with 13 bases in the middle.

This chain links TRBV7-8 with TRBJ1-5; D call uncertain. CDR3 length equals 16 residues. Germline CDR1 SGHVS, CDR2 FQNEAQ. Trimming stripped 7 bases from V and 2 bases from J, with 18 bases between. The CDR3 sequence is CASTPHRSGGNQPQHF. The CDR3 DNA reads TGTGCCAGCACCCCGCATCGATCCGGGGGCAATCAGCCCCAGCATTTT.

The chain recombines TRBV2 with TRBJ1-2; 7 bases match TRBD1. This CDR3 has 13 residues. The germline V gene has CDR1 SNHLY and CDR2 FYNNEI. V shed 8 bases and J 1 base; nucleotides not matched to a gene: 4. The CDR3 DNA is TGTGCCAGCCGGGACAGACTTAACTATGGCTACACCTTC. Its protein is CASRDRLNYGYTF.

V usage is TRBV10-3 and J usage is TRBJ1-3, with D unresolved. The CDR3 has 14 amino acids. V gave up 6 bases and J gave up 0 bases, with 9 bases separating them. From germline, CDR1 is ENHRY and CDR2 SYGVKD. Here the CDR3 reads CAISNRNSGNTIYF. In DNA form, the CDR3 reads TGTGCCATCAGCAATAGAAACTCTGGAAACACCATATATTTT.

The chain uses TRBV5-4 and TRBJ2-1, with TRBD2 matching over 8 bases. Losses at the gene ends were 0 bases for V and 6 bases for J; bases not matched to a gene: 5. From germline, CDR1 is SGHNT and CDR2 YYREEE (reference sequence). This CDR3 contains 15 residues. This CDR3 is CASSLESGRGNEQFF. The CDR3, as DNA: TGTGCCAGCAGCTTGGAGAGCGGGAGAGGCAATGAGCAGTTCTTC.

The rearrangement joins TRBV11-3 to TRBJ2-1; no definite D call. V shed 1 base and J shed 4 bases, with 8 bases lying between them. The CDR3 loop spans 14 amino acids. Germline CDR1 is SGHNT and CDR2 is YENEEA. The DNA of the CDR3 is TGTGCCAGCAGCTTAGGGTCCGAGTACAATGAGCAGTTCTTC. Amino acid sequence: CASSLGSEYNEQFF. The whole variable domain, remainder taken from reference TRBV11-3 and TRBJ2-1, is EAGVVQSPRYKIIEKKQPVAFWCNPISGHNTLYWYLQNLGQGPELLIRYENEEAVDDSQLPKDRFSAERLKGVDSTLKIQPAELGDSAVYLCASSLGSEYNEQFFGPGTRLTVL.

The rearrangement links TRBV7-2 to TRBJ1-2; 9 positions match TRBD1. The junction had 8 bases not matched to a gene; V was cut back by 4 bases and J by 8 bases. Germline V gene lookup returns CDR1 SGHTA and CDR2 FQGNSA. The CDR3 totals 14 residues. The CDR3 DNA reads TGTGCCAGCAGCTGGGACAGGGAGATCCCCGGCTACACCTTC. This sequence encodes CASSWDREIPGYTF.

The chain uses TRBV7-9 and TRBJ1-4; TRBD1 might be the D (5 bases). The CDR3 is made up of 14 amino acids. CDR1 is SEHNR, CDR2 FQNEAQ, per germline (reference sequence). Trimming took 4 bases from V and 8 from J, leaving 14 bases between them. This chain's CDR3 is CASSSGPIGEKLFF. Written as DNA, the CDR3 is TGTGCCAGCAGCTCAGGGCCAATTGGGGAAAAACTGTTTTTT.

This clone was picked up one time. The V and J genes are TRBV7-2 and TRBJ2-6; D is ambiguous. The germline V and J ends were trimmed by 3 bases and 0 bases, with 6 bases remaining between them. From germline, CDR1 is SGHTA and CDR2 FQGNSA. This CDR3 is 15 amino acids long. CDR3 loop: CASSFGHSGANVLTF. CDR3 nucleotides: TGTGCCAGCAGCTTCGGCCACTCTGGGGCCAACGTCCTGACTTTC.

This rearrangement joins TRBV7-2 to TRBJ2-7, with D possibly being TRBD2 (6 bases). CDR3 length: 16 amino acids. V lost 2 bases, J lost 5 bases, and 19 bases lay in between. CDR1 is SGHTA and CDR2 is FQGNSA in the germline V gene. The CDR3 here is CASSLQSGTRLDEQYF. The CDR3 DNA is TGTGCCAGCAGCTTACAATCCGGGACTCGTCTAGACGAGCAGTACTTC. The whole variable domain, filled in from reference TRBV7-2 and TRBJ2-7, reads GAGVSQSPSNKVTEKGKDVELRCDPISGHTALYWYRQSLGQGLEFLIYFQGNSAPDKSGLPSDRFSAERTGGSVSTLTIQRTQQEDSAVYLCASSLQSGTRLDEQYFGPGTRLTVT.

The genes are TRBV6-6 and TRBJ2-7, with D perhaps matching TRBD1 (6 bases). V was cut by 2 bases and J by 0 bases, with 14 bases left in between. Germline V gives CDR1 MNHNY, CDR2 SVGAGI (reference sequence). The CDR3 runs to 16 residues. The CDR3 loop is CASSYPTQGSSYEQYF. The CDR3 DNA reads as TGTGCCAGCAGTTACCCGACGCAGGGGAGCTCCTACGAGCAGTACTTC.